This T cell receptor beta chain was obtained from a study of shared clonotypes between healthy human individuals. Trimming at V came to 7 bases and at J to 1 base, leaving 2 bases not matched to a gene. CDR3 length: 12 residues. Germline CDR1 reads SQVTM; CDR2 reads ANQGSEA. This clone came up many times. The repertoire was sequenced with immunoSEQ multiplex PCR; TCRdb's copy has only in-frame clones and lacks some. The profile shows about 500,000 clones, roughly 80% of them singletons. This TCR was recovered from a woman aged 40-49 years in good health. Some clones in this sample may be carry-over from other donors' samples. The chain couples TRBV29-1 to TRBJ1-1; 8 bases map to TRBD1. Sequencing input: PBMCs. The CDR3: CSAGTGNTEAFF. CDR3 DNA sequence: TGCAGCGCTGGGACAGGGAACACTGAAGCTTTCTTT.